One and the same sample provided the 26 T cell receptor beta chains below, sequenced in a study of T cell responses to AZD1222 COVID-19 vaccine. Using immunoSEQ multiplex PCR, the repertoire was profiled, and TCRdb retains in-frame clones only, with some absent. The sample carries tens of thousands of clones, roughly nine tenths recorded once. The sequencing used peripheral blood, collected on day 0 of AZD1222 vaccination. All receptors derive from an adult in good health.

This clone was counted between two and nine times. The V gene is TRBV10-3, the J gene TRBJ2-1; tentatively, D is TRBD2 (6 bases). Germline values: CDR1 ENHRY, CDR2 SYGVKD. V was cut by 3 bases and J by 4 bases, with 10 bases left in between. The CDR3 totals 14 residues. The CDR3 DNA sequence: TGTGCCATCAGTGAAGCGGGTACATACAATGAGCAGTTCTTC. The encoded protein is CAISEAGTYNEQFF.

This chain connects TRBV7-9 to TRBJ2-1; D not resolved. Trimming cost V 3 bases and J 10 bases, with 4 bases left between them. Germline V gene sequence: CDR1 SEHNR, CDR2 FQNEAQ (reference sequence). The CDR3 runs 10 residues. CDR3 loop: CASSLVEQFF. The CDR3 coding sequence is TGTGCCAGCAGCTTGGTAGAGCAGTTCTTC.

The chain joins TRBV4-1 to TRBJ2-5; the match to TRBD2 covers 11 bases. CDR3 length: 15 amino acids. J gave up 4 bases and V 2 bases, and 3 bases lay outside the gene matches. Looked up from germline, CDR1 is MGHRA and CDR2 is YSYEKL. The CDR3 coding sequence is TGCGCCAGCAGCCAACGCCTAGCGGGAGGAGAGACCCAGTACTTC. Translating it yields CASSQRLAGGETQYF.

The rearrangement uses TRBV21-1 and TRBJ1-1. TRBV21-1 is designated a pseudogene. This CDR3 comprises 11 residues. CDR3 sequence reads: CARRGCTEAFF. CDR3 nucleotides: TGTGCCCGGAGGGGGTGCACTGAAGCTTTCTTT.

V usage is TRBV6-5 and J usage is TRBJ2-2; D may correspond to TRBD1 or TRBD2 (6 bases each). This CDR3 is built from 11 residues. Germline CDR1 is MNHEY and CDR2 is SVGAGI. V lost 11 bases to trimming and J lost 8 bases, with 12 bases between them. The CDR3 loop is CAGGLEGELFF. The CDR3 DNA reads TGTGCCGGGGGGCTTGAGGGGGAGCTGTTTTTT.

The CDR3 is CASSQEGASYNEQFF. The CDR3 DNA follows: TGTGCCAGCAGCCAAGAGGGAGCATCCTACAATGAGCAGTTCTTC. The rearrangement uses TRBV3-1 (or the pseudogene TRBV3-2) and TRBJ2-1; the D gene is possibly TRBD2 (5 bases). V lost 0 bases, J lost 1 base, and 7 bases lay in between. This CDR3 is built from 15 residues. Germline V gene lookup returns CDR1 LGHDT and CDR2 YNNKEL (reference sequence).

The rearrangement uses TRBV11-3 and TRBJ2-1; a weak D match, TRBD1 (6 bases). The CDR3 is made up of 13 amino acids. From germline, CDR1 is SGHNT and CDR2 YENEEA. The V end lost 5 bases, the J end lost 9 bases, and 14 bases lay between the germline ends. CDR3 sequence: CASSRGTSGEQFF. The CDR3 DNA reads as TGTGCCAGCAGCAGAGGGACAAGTGGTGAGCAGTTCTTC.

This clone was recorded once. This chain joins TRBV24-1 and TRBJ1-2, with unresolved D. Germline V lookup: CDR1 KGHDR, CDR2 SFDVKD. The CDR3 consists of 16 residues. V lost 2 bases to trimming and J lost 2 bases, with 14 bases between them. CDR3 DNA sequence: TGTGCCACCAGTGATTCCGGGCCGCAGCAGAACTATGGCTACACCTTC. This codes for CATSDSGPQQNYGYTF.

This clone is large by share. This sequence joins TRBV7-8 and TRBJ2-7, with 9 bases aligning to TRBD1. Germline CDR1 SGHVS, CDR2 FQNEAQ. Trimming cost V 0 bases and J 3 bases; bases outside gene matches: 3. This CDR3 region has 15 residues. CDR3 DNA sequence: TGTGCCAGCAGCTTAGCGGGGACAGGGAACTACGAGCAGTACTTC. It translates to CASSLAGTGNYEQYF.

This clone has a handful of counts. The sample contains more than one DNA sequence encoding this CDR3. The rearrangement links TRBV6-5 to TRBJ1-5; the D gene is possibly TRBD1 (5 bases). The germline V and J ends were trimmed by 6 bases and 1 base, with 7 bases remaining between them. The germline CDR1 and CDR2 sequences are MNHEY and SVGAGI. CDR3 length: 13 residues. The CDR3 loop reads CASSWGSNQPQHF. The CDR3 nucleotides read TGTGCCAGCAGCTGGGGGAGCAATCAGCCCCAGCATTTT.

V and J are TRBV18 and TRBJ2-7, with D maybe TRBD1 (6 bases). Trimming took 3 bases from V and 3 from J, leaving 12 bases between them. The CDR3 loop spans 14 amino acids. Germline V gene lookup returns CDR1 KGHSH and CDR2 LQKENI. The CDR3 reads CASSPPGVSYEQYF. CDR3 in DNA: TGTGCCAGCTCACCCCCAGGGGTCAGCTACGAGCAGTACTTC.

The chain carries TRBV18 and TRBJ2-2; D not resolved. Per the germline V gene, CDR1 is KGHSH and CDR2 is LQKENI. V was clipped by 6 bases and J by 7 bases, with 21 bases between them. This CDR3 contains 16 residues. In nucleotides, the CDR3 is TGTGCCAGCTCTCCGATGAATCAGGTCCCCCACGGGGAGCTGTTTTTT. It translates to CASSPMNQVPHGELFF.

CDR3 sequence (DNA): TGTGCCAGCAGCTTGGGGGCTCCGGGACAGGGGTCTTACGGGGAGCTGTTTTTT. Its protein product is CASSLGAPGQGSYGELFF. The chain recombines TRBV5-4 with TRBJ2-2, with 10 bases lining up with TRBD1. This CDR3 region has 18 residues. J was trimmed by 7 bases and V by 0 bases; bases with no gene match: 12. CDR1 and CDR2 (germline): SGHNT, YYREEE (reference sequence).

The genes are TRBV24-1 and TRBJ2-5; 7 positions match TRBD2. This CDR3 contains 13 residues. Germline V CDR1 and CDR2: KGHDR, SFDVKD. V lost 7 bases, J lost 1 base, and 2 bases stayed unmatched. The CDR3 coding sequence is TGTGCCACCAGGGGGGGGAGCCAAGAGACCCAGTACTTC. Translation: CATRGGSQETQYF.

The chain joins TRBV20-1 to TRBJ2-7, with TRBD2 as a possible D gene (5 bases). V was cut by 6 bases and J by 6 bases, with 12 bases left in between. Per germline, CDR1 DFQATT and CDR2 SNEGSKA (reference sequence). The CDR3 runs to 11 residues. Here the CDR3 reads CSARSGFEQYF. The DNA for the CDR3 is TGCAGTGCAAGATCGGGGTTCGAGCAGTACTTC.

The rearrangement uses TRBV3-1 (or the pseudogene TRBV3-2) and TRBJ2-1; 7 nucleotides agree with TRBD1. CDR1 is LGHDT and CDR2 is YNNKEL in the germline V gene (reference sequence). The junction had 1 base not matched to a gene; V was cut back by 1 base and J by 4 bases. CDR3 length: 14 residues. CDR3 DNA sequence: TGTGCCAGCAGCCAAGGGGGACAGTACAATGAGCAGTTCTTC. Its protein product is CASSQGGQYNEQFF.

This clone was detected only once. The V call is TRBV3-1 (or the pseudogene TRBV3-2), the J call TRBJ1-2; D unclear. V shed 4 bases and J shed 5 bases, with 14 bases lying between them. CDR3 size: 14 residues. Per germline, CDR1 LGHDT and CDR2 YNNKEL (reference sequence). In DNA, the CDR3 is TGTGCCAGCAGCCGGTTGGCCGATTTTTATGGCTACACCTTC. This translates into CASSRLADFYGYTF.

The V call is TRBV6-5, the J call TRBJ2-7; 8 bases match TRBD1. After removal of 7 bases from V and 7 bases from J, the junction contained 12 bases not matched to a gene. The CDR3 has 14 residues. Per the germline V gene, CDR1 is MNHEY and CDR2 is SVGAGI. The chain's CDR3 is CASNSGQVLGEQYF. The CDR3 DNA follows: TGTGCCAGCAACTCGGGACAGGTGTTAGGGGAGCAGTACTTC.

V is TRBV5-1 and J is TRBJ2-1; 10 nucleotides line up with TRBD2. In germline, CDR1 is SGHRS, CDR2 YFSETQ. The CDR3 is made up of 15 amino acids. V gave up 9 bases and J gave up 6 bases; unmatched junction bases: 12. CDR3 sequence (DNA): TGCGCCACCAGTATAGCGGGAGGACTTCTCAATGAGCAGTTCTTC. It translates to CATSIAGGLLNEQFF.

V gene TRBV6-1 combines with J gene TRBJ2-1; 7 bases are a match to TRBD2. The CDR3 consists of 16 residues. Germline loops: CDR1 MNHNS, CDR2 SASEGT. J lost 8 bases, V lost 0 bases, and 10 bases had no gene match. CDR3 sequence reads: CASSEALVGGLYEQFF. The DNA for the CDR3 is TGTGCCAGCAGTGAAGCGTTAGTGGGGGGGTTGTATGAGCAGTTCTTC.

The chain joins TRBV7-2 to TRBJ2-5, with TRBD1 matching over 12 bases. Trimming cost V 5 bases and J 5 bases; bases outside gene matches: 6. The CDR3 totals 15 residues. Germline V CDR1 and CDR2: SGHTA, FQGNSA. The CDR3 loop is CASSPGDRGLETQYF. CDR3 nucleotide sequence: TGTGCCAGCAGCCCAGGGGACAGGGGGCTTGAGACCCAGTACTTC.

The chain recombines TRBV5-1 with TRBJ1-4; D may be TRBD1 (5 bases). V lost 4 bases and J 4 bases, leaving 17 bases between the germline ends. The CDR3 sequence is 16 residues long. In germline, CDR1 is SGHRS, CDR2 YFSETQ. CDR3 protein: CASSAGGSWNNEKLFF. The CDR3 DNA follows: TGCGCCAGCAGCGCCGGGGGGTCCTGGAATAATGAAAAACTGTTTTTT.

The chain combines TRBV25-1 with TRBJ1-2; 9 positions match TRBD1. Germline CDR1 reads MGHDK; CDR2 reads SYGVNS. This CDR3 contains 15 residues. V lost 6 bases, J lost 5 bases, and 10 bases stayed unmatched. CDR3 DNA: TGTGCCAGCAGCCCGGGACAGGGTTCTCGGTATGGCTACACCTTC. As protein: CASSPGQGSRYGYTF.

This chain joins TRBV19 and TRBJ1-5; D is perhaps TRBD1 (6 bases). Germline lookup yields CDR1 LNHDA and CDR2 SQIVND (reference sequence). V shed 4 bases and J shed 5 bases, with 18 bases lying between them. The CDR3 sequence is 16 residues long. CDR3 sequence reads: CASSTGTREVDQPQHF. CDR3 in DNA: TGTGCCAGTAGTACCGGGACACGCGAAGTTGATCAGCCCCAGCATTTT. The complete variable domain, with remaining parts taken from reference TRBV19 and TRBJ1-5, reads DGGITQSPKYLFRKEGQNVTLSCEQNLNHDAMYWYRQDPGQGLRLIYYSQIVNDFQKGDIAEGYSVSREKKESFPLTVTSAQKNPTAFYLCASSTGTREVDQPQHFGDGTRLSIL.

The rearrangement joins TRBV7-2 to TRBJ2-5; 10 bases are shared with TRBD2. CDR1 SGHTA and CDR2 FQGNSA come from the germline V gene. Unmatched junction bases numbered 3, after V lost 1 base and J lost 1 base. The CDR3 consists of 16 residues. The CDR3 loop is CASSLGLAGSQETQYF. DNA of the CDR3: TGTGCCAGCAGCTTAGGACTAGCGGGCTCCCAAGAGACCCAGTACTTC.

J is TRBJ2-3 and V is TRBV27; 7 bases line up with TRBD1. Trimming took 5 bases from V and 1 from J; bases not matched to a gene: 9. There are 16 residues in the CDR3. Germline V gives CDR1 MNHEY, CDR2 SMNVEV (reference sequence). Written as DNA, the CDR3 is TGTGCCAGCAGTACCAACCAGGGGGTTGGCACAGATACGCAGTATTTT. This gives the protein CASSTNQGVGTDTQYF.